The 27 T cell receptor beta chains below come from one sample, sequenced in a study of T cell changes during pregnancy in multiple sclerosis (dated by TCRdb to about 2019). The library came from the immunoSEQ multiplex PCR assay. Here the immuneACCESS table is served through TCRdb, limited to in-frame sequences with V and J called. Missing clones are a known gap in these copies; in checked studies unresolved V genes cover under half, and the rest lacks a known reason. This sample has some 120,000 clones in its table, and around 95% of those were observed once. In total, the top ten clones hold 0.44% of the sample. The material was peripheral blood, obtained after pregnancy. The receptors derive from a female donor with multiple sclerosis, enrolled in a pregnancy study.

The chain carries TRBV23-1 and TRBJ1-4, with 9 bases fitting TRBD1. TRBV23-1 is an ORF, with its function uncertain. Unmatched junction bases numbered 7, after V lost 4 bases and J lost 7 bases. This CDR3 spans 15 amino acids. CDR3 sequence reads: CASSRNRGRGEKLFF. The CDR3 DNA reads as TGCGCCAGCAGTCGCAACAGGGGGCGGGGTGAAAAACTGTTTTTT.

This chain links TRBV9 with TRBJ2-1; TRBD2 matches 14 bases. Germline V lookup: CDR1 SGDLS, CDR2 YYNGEE. The CDR3 length is 19 residues. V lost 0 bases, J lost 8 bases, and 13 bases stayed unmatched. The CDR3 DNA is TGTGCCAGCAGCGTAGACGGGACTAGCGGGAGAGTTAAGATGGATGAGCAGTTCTTC. Translating gives CASSVDGTSGRVKMDEQFF.

The chain couples TRBV28 to TRBJ1-1, with D perhaps TRBD1 (6 bases). This CDR3 has 15 residues. Germline values: CDR1 MDHEN, CDR2 SYDVKM. V lost 5 bases to trimming and J lost 0 bases, with 13 bases between them. The CDR3 nucleotides read TGTGCCAGCAGTCTCGCCCACAGGGTGAACACTGAAGCTTTCTTT. Encoded protein: CASSLAHRVNTEAFF.

The gene calls are TRBV7-8 and TRBJ2-2, with TRBD2 matching over 10 bases. The CDR3 contains 17 residues. J was trimmed by 5 bases and V by 3 bases; bases with no gene match: 9. Per the germline V gene, CDR1 is SGHVS and CDR2 is FQNEAQ. The CDR3 spells CASSLPSGRAETGELFF. The DNA of the CDR3 is TGTGCCAGCAGCTTGCCCAGCGGGAGGGCGGAAACCGGGGAGCTGTTTTTT.

CDR3: CASSPSGSGLAEQFF. In nucleotides, the CDR3 is TGTGCCAGCAGTCCATCCGGATCGGGACTAGCGGAGCAGTTCTTC. The rearrangement uses TRBV28 and TRBJ2-1; 10 nucleotides line up with TRBD2. This CDR3 has 15 residues. Germline CDR1 and CDR2: MDHEN and SYDVKM. J was trimmed by 10 bases and V by 5 bases; bases with no gene match: 11.

This sequence joins TRBV2 and TRBJ1-1; D is uncertain. CDR1 is SNHLY, CDR2 FYNNEI, per germline. With 7 bases removed from V and 8 bases from J, the gap between germline ends came to 8 bases. This CDR3 comprises 10 residues. CDR3 protein: CASIAGEAFF. CDR3 coding DNA: TGTGCCAGCATTGCGGGGGAAGCTTTCTTT.

The V call is TRBV5-1, the J call TRBJ2-1; tentative D call: TRBD1 (5 bases). The CDR3 is 14 amino acids. Germline CDR1 SGHRS, CDR2 YFSETQ. V was clipped by 0 bases and J by 8 bases, with 12 bases between them. The CDR3 loop is CASSLETGRDEQFF. DNA for the CDR3: TGCGCCAGCAGCTTGGAAACCGGCAGGGATGAGCAGTTCTTC.

J is TRBJ2-4 and V is TRBV7-9, with 8 nucleotides matching TRBD2. The germline gives CDR1 SEHNR, CDR2 FQNEAQ (reference sequence). Trimming took 8 bases from V and 7 from J; bases not matched to a gene: 13. CDR3 length: 15 amino acids. CDR3 sequence: CASGTRSGVGNIQYF. DNA for the CDR3: TGTGCCAGCGGCACCCGTAGCGGGGTCGGGAACATTCAGTACTTC.

The rearrangement links TRBV27 to TRBJ1-5; D call uncertain. Trimming left V 5 bases short and J 6 bases short, with 11 bases between. Looked up from germline, CDR1 is MNHEY and CDR2 is SMNVEV (reference sequence). The length of the CDR3 is 13 residues. CDR3 amino acids: CASSHSFFQPQHF. DNA of the CDR3: TGTGCCAGCAGTCACAGTTTTTTTCAGCCCCAGCATTTT.

As concerns this clone: The junction differs from germline at one of its ends, possibly a read error. The chain recombines TRBV4-3 with TRBJ2-7, with D possibly matching TRBD2 (5 bases). Germline V gene sequence: CDR1 LGHNA, CDR2 YSLEER. CDR3 length equals 14 residues. The CDR3 DNA is TGCGCCAGCAGCCAAGGGTCTAGCTCCCACGAGCAGTACTTC. Amino acid sequence: CASSQGSSSHEQYF.

This clone was seen a single time. The chain is built from TRBV25-1 and TRBJ2-5; TRBD1 might be the D (5 bases). Germline CDR1 reads MGHDK; CDR2 reads SYGVNS. The CDR3 contains 12 residues. V lost 4 bases, J lost 3 bases, and 6 bases lay in between. CDR3 in DNA: TGTGCCAGCAGTGCAGGGAAAGAGACCCAGTACTTC. This sequence encodes CASSAGKETQYF. Using reference TRBV25-1 and TRBJ2-5 for the parts outside the CDR3, the full variable domain is EADIYQTPRYLVIGTGKKITLECSQTMGHDKMYWYQQDPGMELHLIHYSYGVNSTEKGDLSSESTVSRIRTEHFPLTLESARPSHTSQYLCASSAGKETQYFGPGTRLLVL.

The V call is TRBV27, the J call TRBJ2-7; D is unclear. V dropped 6 bases and J dropped 6 bases, with 12 bases sitting between them. There are 12 residues in the CDR3. In germline, CDR1 is MNHEY, CDR2 SMNVEV (reference sequence). CDR3 sequence: CASRYGSGEQYF. CDR3 nucleotide sequence: TGTGCCAGCAGGTATGGGTCGGGCGAGCAGTACTTC.

J is TRBJ1-3 and V is TRBV19, with 7 bases that match TRBD1. J was trimmed by 2 bases and V by 0 bases; bases with no gene match: 1. Germline V lookup: CDR1 LNHDA, CDR2 SQIVND (reference sequence). CDR3 size: 15 residues. Written as DNA, the CDR3 is TGTGCCAGTAGTATAGAGGGGACAGCTGGAAACACCATATATTTT. Encoded protein: CASSIEGTAGNTIYF.

The J gene is TRBJ1-1, the V gene TRBV10-3; the match to TRBD1 covers 7 bases. With V trimmed by 3 bases and J by 6 bases, 4 bases remained unmatched. The CDR3 loop spans 13 amino acids. The germline gives CDR1 ENHRY, CDR2 SYGVKD. The CDR3 region is CAISDRQGAEAFF. CDR3 coding DNA: TGTGCCATCAGTGACCGACAGGGAGCTGAAGCTTTCTTT.

V usage is TRBV10-3 and J usage is TRBJ2-1, with 10 bases identical to TRBD1. Germline trimming cut 3 bases from V and 5 bases from J; bases unmatched to any gene: 1. The CDR3 runs 14 residues. CDR1 is ENHRY and CDR2 is SYGVKD in the germline V gene. CDR3 bases: TGTGCCATCAGTGACGGGACAGGGGACAATGAGCAGTTCTTC. Its protein product is CAISDGTGDNEQFF.

The V call is TRBV29-1, the J call TRBJ2-2, with TRBD2 matching 13 bases. The CDR3 has 14 residues. Germline trimming cut 6 bases from V and 4 bases from J; bases unmatched to any gene: 2. Germline lookup yields CDR1 SQVTM and CDR2 ANQGSEA. The CDR3 bases are TGCAGCGTGGGGACTAGCGGGACCACCGGGGAGCTGTTTTTT. Encoded protein: CSVGTSGTTGELFF.

The chain combines TRBV5-6 with TRBJ2-2; a weak D match, TRBD2 (5 bases). Germline CDR1 is SGHDT and CDR2 is YYEEEE. The length of the CDR3 is 15 residues. V was cut by 1 base and J by 7 bases, with 14 bases left in between. The CDR3 DNA sequence: TGTGCCAGCAGCTTGATCCGGGGAGTGGGCGGGGAGCTGTTTTTT. Its translation is CASSLIRGVGGELFF.

The table lists this clone with a few counts. This chain joins TRBV7-4 and TRBJ2-7; no clear D. CDR3 length: 16 amino acids. Germline values: CDR1 SGHVT, CDR2 SQSDAQ. The V end lost 3 bases, the J end lost 3 bases, and 18 bases lay between the germline ends. The chain's CDR3 is CASSFVLTEIFYEQYF. The CDR3 coding sequence is TGTGCCAGCAGCTTCGTACTCACAGAGATATTCTACGAGCAGTACTTC.

The rearrangement joins TRBV6-1 to TRBJ2-2; TRBD1 agrees at 8 bases. V dropped 0 bases and J dropped 5; count of bases not matched to a gene: 2. Germline loops: CDR1 MNHNS, CDR2 SASEGT. This CDR3 is 15 amino acids long. Written as DNA, the CDR3 is TGTGCCAGCAGTGAAGCGACAGGGGCAACCGGGGAGCTGTTTTTT. This sequence encodes CASSEATGATGELFF.

The chain recombines TRBV6-6 with TRBJ1-5; 7 bases fit TRBD1. V shed 6 bases, J shed 7 bases, and the junction held 12 bases outside the gene matches. The CDR3 spans 15 residues. The germline gives CDR1 MNHNY, CDR2 SVGAGI (reference sequence). The CDR3 protein is CASSPMTGFGQPQHF. The CDR3 DNA follows: TGTGCCAGCAGCCCAATGACAGGGTTTGGGCAGCCCCAGCATTTT.

This clone was observed once. J is TRBJ2-1 and V is TRBV2; possible D gene TRBD1, 5 bases. The CDR3 is made up of 12 amino acids. V dropped 7 bases and J dropped 9 bases, with 13 bases sitting between them. Germline V CDR1 and CDR2: SNHLY, FYNNEI. The chain's CDR3 is CASTQSGAEQFF. The CDR3 DNA is TGTGCCAGCACTCAATCTGGGGCTGAGCAGTTCTTC.

The gene calls are TRBV5-6 and TRBJ2-7, with D possibly TRBD1 on 6 matching bases. Trimming removed 4 bases from V and 2 bases from J, with 13 bases in between. The CDR3 contains 14 residues. CDR1 is SGHDT, CDR2 YYEEEE, per germline. This CDR3 is CASSTGLAAYEQYF. The CDR3, as DNA: TGTGCCAGCAGCACAGGGTTGGCGGCCTACGAGCAGTACTTC.

This clone has a single count. The V gene is TRBV19, the J gene TRBJ2-7, with 9 bases that match TRBD2. Germline V gene sequence: CDR1 LNHDA, CDR2 SQIVND (reference sequence). CDR3 length equals 15 residues. The V and J ends lost 3 bases and 1 base, in that order; junction bases with no gene match: 4. The CDR3 DNA reads TGTGCCAGTAGTATGGCGGGAGGGCATTCCTACGAGCAGTACTTC. Translating it yields CASSMAGGHSYEQYF.

V and J are TRBV5-1 and TRBJ1-2; no clear D. Germline lookup yields CDR1 SGHRS and CDR2 YFSETQ. The V end lost 4 bases, the J end lost 3 bases, and 10 bases lay between the germline ends. The length of the CDR3 is 13 residues. The CDR3: CASSAADHYGYTF. Written as DNA, the CDR3 is TGCGCCAGCAGCGCGGCGGATCACTATGGCTACACCTTC. The full variable domain, with the rest looked up from reference TRBV5-1 and TRBJ1-2, is KAGVTQTPRYLIKTRGQQVTLSCSPISGHRSVSWYQQTPGQGLQFLFEYFSETQRNKGNFPGRFSGRQFSNSRSEMNVSTLELGDSALYLCASSAADHYGYTFGSGTRLTVV.

The chain combines TRBV2 with TRBJ2-7; 7 nucleotides agree with TRBD1. This CDR3 comprises 12 residues. V dropped 3 bases and J dropped 6; count of bases not matched to a gene: 2. Germline V gives CDR1 SNHLY, CDR2 FYNNEI. DNA for the CDR3: TGTGCCAGCAGTGACTCAGGGGGCGAGCAGTACTTC. Protein product: CASSDSGGEQYF.

This chain connects TRBV19 to TRBJ2-1; TRBD2 matches 8 bases. Per the germline V gene, CDR1 is LNHDA and CDR2 is SQIVND (reference sequence). The CDR3 is made up of 15 amino acids. Unmatched junction bases numbered 8, after V lost 6 bases and J lost 4 bases. As DNA, the CDR3 is TGTGCCAGTAGCCGGGGGGCGGGAGGTTACAATGAGCAGTTCTTC. Protein: CASSRGAGGYNEQFF.

The chain recombines TRBV9 with TRBJ2-3; TRBD2 might be the D (5 bases). V shed 0 bases and J shed 5 bases, with 16 bases lying between them. CDR3 length: 16 amino acids. Germline lookup yields CDR1 SGDLS and CDR2 YYNGEE. The CDR3 loop reads CASSVESGRTIDTQYF. The CDR3 DNA reads as TGTGCCAGCAGCGTAGAAAGCGGCAGGACCATAGATACGCAGTATTTT.